A single sample is the source of the 27 T cell receptor beta chains below, sequenced in a study of T cell responses to AZD1222 COVID-19 vaccine. Repertoires were generated with immunoSEQ multiplex PCR, while TCRdb's copy carries only in-frame clones and drops some. The table has some 140,000 clones, roughly 89% seen once. Sample: peripheral blood, taken on day 0 of AZD1222 vaccination. These receptors originate from an adult in good health.

J is TRBJ2-3 and V is TRBV25-1, with 13 bases that match TRBD2. CDR3 length equals 17 residues. CDR1 is MGHDK, CDR2 SYGVNS, per germline. V shed 5 bases and J 2 bases; nucleotides not matched to a gene: 7. The CDR3 here is CASSPLGLAGITDTQYF. The CDR3 DNA reads as TGTGCCAGCAGTCCCCTGGGACTAGCGGGAATCACAGATACGCAGTATTTT.

The chain joins TRBV11-2 to TRBJ1-4; D is unresolved. The CDR3 is made up of 15 amino acids. Germline V gives CDR1 SGHAT, CDR2 FQNNGV. V lost 4 bases, J lost 7 bases, and 16 bases lay in between. CDR3 loop: CASSSGLLATEKLFF. For the CDR3, the DNA is TGTGCCAGCAGCTCCGGACTTTTAGCTACTGAAAAACTGTTTTTT.

CDR3 sequence reads: CASSSRGVGNTIYF. The CDR3 DNA reads TGTGCCAGCAGCTCCCGAGGTGTAGGAAACACCATATATTTT. The J gene is TRBJ1-3, the V gene TRBV7-8; D unclear. Germline values: CDR1 SGHVS, CDR2 FQNEAQ. This CDR3 is built from 14 residues. V was shortened by 4 bases and J by 4 bases, with 11 bases between the two germline ends.

The V gene is TRBV27, the J gene TRBJ2-1; 12 positions agree with TRBD2. Germline V gene sequence: CDR1 MNHEY, CDR2 SMNVEV (reference sequence). With V trimmed by 2 bases and J by 6 bases, 2 bases remained unmatched. The CDR3 contains 15 residues. Here the CDR3 DNA reads TGTGCCAGCAGTTTAACGACTAGCGGGAGCAATGAGCAGTTCTTC. This encodes CASSLTTSGSNEQFF.

This chain links TRBV30 with TRBJ1-4, with 7 positions matching TRBD1. This CDR3 region has 14 residues. From germline, CDR1 is GTSNPN and CDR2 SVGIG (reference sequence). V lost 5 bases and J lost 8; bases outside the gene matches: 11. The CDR3 spells CAWGKTGRQEKLFF. The CDR3 DNA is TGTGCCTGGGGAAAGACAGGGCGACAAGAAAAACTGTTTTTT.

The chain joins TRBV7-9 to TRBJ1-1, with D possibly being TRBD1 (6 bases). Germline V gene data show CDR1 as SEHNR and CDR2 as FQNEAQ (reference sequence). CDR3 size: 12 residues. Trimming pared 5 bases from V and 6 bases from J, leaving 10 bases between. The CDR3: CASSEQGPEAFF. As DNA, the CDR3 is TGTGCCAGCAGCGAACAGGGCCCTGAAGCTTTCTTT.

This clone appeared a single time. V is TRBV19 and J is TRBJ2-7, with TRBD2 as a possible D gene (6 bases). Germline lookup yields CDR1 LNHDA and CDR2 SQIVND (reference sequence). There are 14 residues in the CDR3. V was pared by 6 bases and J by 0 bases, with 12 bases between. CDR3 amino acids: CASSLASRSYEQYF. CDR3 sequence (DNA): TGTGCCAGTAGCCTAGCGAGCCGCTCCTACGAGCAGTACTTC.

The rearrangement links TRBV6-5 to TRBJ1-1; D gene unclear. Trimming took 0 bases from V and 1 from J, leaving 9 bases between them. The V gene's germline CDR1 is MNHEY and CDR2 SVGAGI. The CDR3 is 15 residues long. The CDR3 sequence: CASSYSRRGNTEAFF. The CDR3 region has the DNA TGTGCCAGCAGTTACTCGAGACGAGGGAACACTGAAGCTTTCTTT.

The J gene is TRBJ1-1, the V gene TRBV14, with 8 bases that match TRBD1. This CDR3 region has 15 residues. V gave up 2 bases and J gave up 3 bases; unmatched junction bases: 5. Germline-derived CDR1 and CDR2 are SGHDN and FVKESK. The CDR3 DNA reads as TGTGCCAGCAGCCAATTCCAGGGGGCGGACACTGAAGCTTTCTTT. Protein: CASSQFQGADTEAFF.

This sequence joins TRBV28 and TRBJ2-7; TRBD2 is a possible D gene (8 bases). Trimming stripped 1 base from V and 3 bases from J, with 16 bases between. From germline, CDR1 is MDHEN and CDR2 SYDVKM. CDR3 length: 16 amino acids. CDR3 sequence (DNA): TGTGCCAGCAGTTTATTCGGGAGGGACAGATACTACGAGCAGTACTTC. Translating gives CASSLFGRDRYYEQYF.

Only one count was recorded for this clone. The gene calls are TRBV19 and TRBJ1-2, with D perhaps matching TRBD1 (5 bases). The length of the CDR3 is 14 residues. Germline-derived CDR1 and CDR2 are LNHDA and SQIVND (reference sequence). The V end was cut by 4 bases, the J end by 1 base, with 10 bases between. The CDR3 DNA reads TGTGCCAGTAGTACAGGGATCGGTAACTATGGCTACACCTTC. Translating gives CASSTGIGNYGYTF. The full variable domain, rest sourced from reference TRBV19 and TRBJ1-2, is DGGITQSPKYLFRKEGQNVTLSCEQNLNHDAMYWYRQDPGQGLRLIYYSQIVNDFQKGDIAEGYSVSREKKESFPLTVTSAQKNPTAFYLCASSTGIGNYGYTFGSGTRLTVV.

V and J are TRBV10-3 and TRBJ2-5; 8 bases map to TRBD1. CDR1 and CDR2 (germline): ENHRY, SYGVKD. V lost 7 bases and J lost 5; bases outside the gene matches: 6. The CDR3 totals 13 residues. The CDR3 region is CAINDRGGETQYF. Here the CDR3 DNA reads TGTGCCATCAACGACAGGGGCGGGGAGACCCAGTACTTC.

The rearrangement links TRBV7-8 to TRBJ2-4; D is possibly TRBD1 (6 bases). In germline, CDR1 is SGHVS, CDR2 FQNEAQ. This CDR3 is built from 14 residues. Between the trimmed V and J ends, which lost 2 bases and 9 bases, there was a span of 14 bases. The DNA of the CDR3 is TGTGCCAGCAGCTTATTTATGCAGGGGATCATTCAGTACTTC. Translating it yields CASSLFMQGIIQYF.

V usage is TRBV11-2 and J usage is TRBJ1-1; TRBD1 agrees at 7 bases. This CDR3 spans 14 amino acids. CDR1 is SGHAT, CDR2 FQNNGV, per germline. V lost 3 bases and J lost 4; bases outside the gene matches: 5. DNA for the CDR3: TGTGCCAGCAGCTTCCCAGGGGGGGCCACTGAAGCTTTCTTT. Its protein is CASSFPGGATEAFF.

The CDR3 is CASSRDTYTEAFF. The CDR3 DNA reads as TGTGCCAGCTCCCGGGACACCTACACTGAAGCTTTCTTT. This sequence joins TRBV9 and TRBJ1-1; tentatively, D is TRBD1 (6 bases). CDR3 length equals 13 residues. Germline CDR1 and CDR2: SGDLS and YYNGEE. V lost 7 bases and J 3 bases, leaving 13 bases between the germline ends.

The V gene is TRBV2, the J gene TRBJ1-5; the match to TRBD1 covers 7 bases. In germline, CDR1 is SNHLY, CDR2 FYNNEI. Trimming cost V 5 bases and J 1 base; bases outside gene matches: 5. The CDR3 has 15 residues. CDR3 nucleotide sequence: TGTGCCAGCAGTCCCACAGGGGCGAGCAATCAGCCCCAGCATTTT. Its protein product is CASSPTGASNQPQHF.

The V call is TRBV5-1, the J call TRBJ1-1; D not resolved. CDR1 is SGHRS and CDR2 is YFSETQ in the germline V gene. The CDR3 contains 16 residues. Trimming shortened V by 4 bases and J by 0 bases, and 16 bases separated the two germline ends. For the CDR3, the DNA is TGCGCCAGCAGCGTGGGGTCAGGAGACCTGAACACTGAAGCTTTCTTT. Translation: CASSVGSGDLNTEAFF. Full variable domain (missing parts from reference TRBV5-1 and TRBJ1-1): KAGVTQTPRYLIKTRGQQVTLSCSPISGHRSVSWYQQTPGQGLQFLFEYFSETQRNKGNFPGRFSGRQFSNSRSEMNVSTLELGDSALYLCASSVGSGDLNTEAFFGQGTRLTVV.

The gene calls are TRBV5-1 and TRBJ1-4; D is ambiguous. CDR3 length: 15 amino acids. In germline, CDR1 is SGHRS, CDR2 YFSETQ. Trimming shortened V by 0 bases and J by 8 bases, and 14 bases separated the two germline ends. Here the CDR3 DNA reads TGCGCCAGCAGCTTGGATGGGCAGGTAAACGAAAAACTGTTTTTT. It specifies CASSLDGQVNEKLFF.

The V call is TRBV19, the J call TRBJ2-1; 11 positions agree with TRBD2. This CDR3 has 18 amino acids. Germline-derived CDR1 and CDR2 are LNHDA and SQIVND (reference sequence). The ends lost 1 base at V and 1 base at J; junction bases unmatched: 6. CDR3 DNA sequence: TGTGCCAGTAGTATAGTTAGCGGGGGGGCCGGATCCTACAATGAGCAGTTCTTC. Its protein product is CASSIVSGGAGSYNEQFF.

The CDR3 here is CASSSPGQAPNTEAFF. The CDR3 DNA follows: TGTGCCAGCAGTTCGCCGGGACAGGCCCCGAACACTGAAGCTTTCTTT. This sequence joins TRBV27 and TRBJ1-1; 8 positions agree with TRBD1. The CDR3 covers 16 residues. The J segment lost 1 base and the V segment lost 4 bases, leaving 8 bases of the junction unmatched. Per germline, CDR1 MNHEY and CDR2 SMNVEV (reference sequence).

This clone was found a few times. The chain employs TRBV16 and TRBJ2-7; D not resolved. The V end lost 0 bases, the J end lost 3 bases, and 9 bases lay between the germline ends. CDR3 length: 14 amino acids. Germline V gene sequence: CDR1 KGHSY, CDR2 FQNENV. This CDR3 is CASSQSFGRYEQYF. CDR3 bases: TGTGCCAGCAGCCAATCGTTCGGGCGCTACGAGCAGTACTTC.

The chain combines TRBV19 with TRBJ1-5, with D possibly TRBD1 on 6 matching bases. V dropped 7 bases and J dropped 4 bases, with 20 bases sitting between them. Germline CDR1 is LNHDA and CDR2 is SQIVND (reference sequence). This CDR3 region has 16 residues. This CDR3 reads CASISGGRSRNQPQHF. CDR3 bases: TGTGCCAGTATCTCCGGGGGGCGGTCTCGGAATCAGCCCCAGCATTTT.

V is TRBV10-2 and J is TRBJ1-5, with TRBD1 matching over 9 bases. This CDR3 comprises 14 residues. Losses at the gene ends were 4 bases for V and 4 bases for J; bases not matched to a gene: 2. Germline CDR1 is WSHSY and CDR2 is SAAADI. The CDR3 sequence: CASSGTGENQPQHF. The DNA for the CDR3 is TGCGCCAGCAGTGGGACAGGGGAAAATCAGCCCCAGCATTTT.

V and J are TRBV7-7 and TRBJ2-5; TRBD1 or TRBD2 may be the D gene (5 bases each). This CDR3 spans 14 amino acids. Between the trimmed V and J ends, which lost 1 base and 2 bases, there was a span of 8 bases. Germline V gene data show CDR1 as SSHAT and CDR2 as FNYEAQ (reference sequence). The CDR3 nucleotides read TGTGCCAGCAGCTTAGGGGGGTTTCAAGAGACCCAGTACTTC. Translated: CASSLGGFQETQYF.

The chain joins TRBV6-5 to TRBJ1-1, with D perhaps TRBD1 (6 bases). There are 16 residues in the CDR3. Trimming shortened V by 2 bases and J by 6 bases, and 19 bases separated the two germline ends. Germline assignment: CDR1 MNHEY and CDR2 SVGAGI. The CDR3 reads CASSYKQGWSQAEAFF. CDR3 coding DNA: TGTGCCAGCAGTTACAAACAGGGCTGGAGTCAAGCTGAAGCTTTCTTT.

The J gene is TRBJ1-1, the V gene TRBV4-1; D unresolved. V lost 8 bases and J lost 1, with 14 bases in between. CDR3 length: 14 residues. The germline V gene encodes CDR1 MGHRA and CDR2 YSYEKL. The CDR3 region has the DNA TGCGCCAGCCGTAACCCTGCTAGGAACACTGAAGCTTTCTTT. Its translation: CASRNPARNTEAFF.

V usage is TRBV11-3 and J usage is TRBJ2-3; no firm D call. CDR3 length equals 13 residues. Trimming removed 1 base from V and 3 bases from J, with 5 bases in between. Germline CDR1 is SGHNT and CDR2 is YENEEA. CDR3 DNA sequence: TGTGCCAGCAGCTTAGGACCAACAGATACGCAGTATTTT. It is translated as CASSLGPTDTQYF.